Each of the 11 T cell receptor beta chains below was sequenced from the same sample in a study of blood T cell repertoires in COVID-19. TCRdb's copy holds only in-frame clones and misses some; the assay was immunoSEQ multiplex PCR. The table lists roughly 290,000 clones, 70% to 90% of them singletons. Sequencing was done on a sample of PBMCs or T cells enriched from blood (not recorded which). The receptors were gathered from a woman in her thirties who had recovered from COVID-19.

The rearrangement links TRBV12-3 or TRBV12-4 to TRBJ1-2; TRBD1 matches at 7 bases. This CDR3 comprises 13 residues. Losses at the gene ends were 6 bases for V and 8 bases for J; bases not matched to a gene: 9. The DNA for the CDR3 is TGTGCCAGCAGCCTAACAGGGGAGTGGGGCTACACCTTC. Translated, it gives CASSLTGEWGYTF.

This clone has a single count. CDR3 sequence reads: CSVATGVGQPQHF. CDR3 in DNA: TGCAGCGTTGCCACAGGGGTCGGACAGCCCCAGCATTTT. V usage is TRBV29-1 and J usage is TRBJ1-5, with 7 nucleotides matching TRBD1. The CDR3 is 13 amino acids. With V trimmed by 4 bases and J by 7 bases, 7 bases remained unmatched. The germline V gene has CDR1 SQVTM and CDR2 ANQGSEA.

The CDR3 DNA sequence: TGTGCCAGCTCACCCCGGAGCAGTCAGGGGGCGAGGAACACTGAAGCTTTCTTT. Amino acids: CASSPRSSQGARNTEAFF. The chain links TRBV18 to TRBJ1-1; 8 bases are shared with TRBD1. V was pared by 3 bases and J by 1 base, with 13 bases of the junction left unmatched. In germline, CDR1 is KGHSH, CDR2 LQKENI. The CDR3 is 18 amino acids.

The V and J genes are TRBV28 and TRBJ2-5; D might be TRBD2 (5 bases). Trimming shortened V by 6 bases and J by 3 bases, and 14 bases separated the two germline ends. The CDR3 runs 14 residues. CDR1 and CDR2 (germline): MDHEN, SYDVKM. The CDR3 loop is CASSRRTRKETQYF. Written as DNA, the CDR3 is TGTGCCAGCAGCAGGAGGACCCGAAAAGAGACCCAGTACTTC. Full variable domain (missing parts from reference TRBV28 and TRBJ2-5): DVKVTQSSRYLVKRTGEKVFLECVQDMDHENMFWYRQDPGLGLRLIYFSYDVKMKEKGDIPEGYSVSREKKERFSLILESASTNQTSMYLCASSRRTRKETQYFGPGTRLLVL.

This sequence joins TRBV3-1 (or the pseudogene TRBV3-2) and TRBJ1-4; no firm D call. This CDR3 contains 13 residues. Between the trimmed V and J ends, which lost 4 bases and 8 bases, there was a span of 11 bases. Germline CDR1 and CDR2: LGHDT and YNNKEL (reference sequence). CDR3 region: CASSPRTGEKLFF. CDR3 in DNA: TGTGCCAGCAGCCCTCGGACTGGAGAAAAACTGTTTTTT.

The V and J genes are TRBV4-2 and TRBJ2-1, with TRBD2 matching over 10 bases. With 0 bases clipped from V and 7 bases from J, the junction kept 6 bases outside the gene matches. This CDR3 has 16 residues. Germline V gene lookup returns CDR1 LGHNA and CDR2 YNFKEQ. The CDR3: CASSQEGTSVFNEQFF. The CDR3 nucleotides read TGTGCCAGCAGCCAAGAAGGGACTAGCGTTTTTAATGAGCAGTTCTTC.

This chain joins TRBV11-2 and TRBJ2-5; no reliable D call. The CDR3 is made up of 15 amino acids. V was clipped by 1 base and J by 5 bases, with 14 bases between them. CDR1 and CDR2 (germline): SGHAT, FQNNGV. CDR3 sequence (DNA): TGTGCCAGCAGCTTAGTGTCAACGCATCGGGAGACCCAGTACTTC. It translates to CASSLVSTHRETQYF. Full variable domain (remainder filled in from reference TRBV11-2 and TRBJ2-5): EAGVAQSPRYKIIEKRQSVAFWCNPISGHATLYWYQQILGQGPKLLIQFQNNGVVDDSQLPKDRFSAERLKGVDSTLKIQPAKLEDSAVYLCASSLVSTHRETQYFGPGTRLLVL.

V and J are TRBV5-1 and TRBJ1-1, with D unclear. CDR3 length equals 14 residues. Between the trimmed V and J ends, which lost 2 bases and 3 bases, there was a span of 11 bases. In germline, CDR1 is SGHRS, CDR2 YFSETQ. The CDR3 DNA sequence: TGCGCCAGCAGCTTCGGGAGGGTAGACACTGAAGCTTTCTTT. This gives the protein CASSFGRVDTEAFF.

The V call is TRBV19, the J call TRBJ2-7; 7 bases align to TRBD1. This CDR3 contains 15 residues. Germline CDR1 and CDR2: LNHDA and SQIVND (reference sequence). Trimming removed 6 bases from V and 2 bases from J; junction bases left unmatched: 10. This chain's CDR3 is CASSTLGGPPYEQYF. As DNA, the CDR3 is TGTGCCAGTAGCACCCTAGGGGGCCCCCCCTACGAGCAGTACTTC.

The gene calls are TRBV25-1 and TRBJ2-3; TRBD2 matches at 10 bases. This CDR3 has 15 amino acids. The V gene end was trimmed by 1 base and the J gene end by 7 bases; junction bases not matched to a gene: 5. CDR1 and CDR2 from the germline V gene are MGHDK and SYGVNS. The DNA of the CDR3 is TGTGCCAGCAGTGAATCTAGCGGGAGATGGAATACGCAGTATTTT. This encodes CASSESSGRWNTQYF. Drawing the rest from reference TRBV25-1 and TRBJ2-3, the complete variable domain is EADIYQTPRYLVIGTGKKITLECSQTMGHDKMYWYQQDPGMELHLIHYSYGVNSTEKGDLSSESTVSRIRTEHFPLTLESARPSHTSQYLCASSESSGRWNTQYFGPGTRLTVL.

Comments on this clone: The same CDR3 arises from other DNA sequences in this sample as well. CDR3 residues: CASSRTVMNTEAFF. The CDR3 DNA sequence: TGCGCCAGCAGCAGGACAGTAATGAACACTGAAGCTTTCTTT. This chain joins TRBV10-2 and TRBJ1-1; D might be TRBD1 (6 bases). The V and J ends lost 6 bases and 0 bases respectively, with 11 bases between them. The CDR3 extends over 14 amino acids. Per the germline V gene, CDR1 is WSHSY and CDR2 is SAAADI.